This TCR beta chain originates from a study of blood T cell repertoires in COVID-19. Repertoires were generated with immunoSEQ multiplex PCR, while TCRdb's copy carries only in-frame clones and drops some. The sample contains about 360,000 clones, around 88% of which appear only once. Germline V gene lookup returns CDR1 MNHEY and CDR2 SVGAGI. V was shortened by 5 bases and J by 1 base, with 12 bases between the two germline ends. The CDR3 totals 15 residues. The sequenced sample consisted of peripheral blood. V is TRBV6-5 and J is TRBJ2-1; D may be TRBD1 (6 bases). This clonotype was sampled from a man aged 25-40 years with active or convalescent COVID-19. CDR3: CASSKQGGSYNEQFF. In nucleotides, the CDR3 is TGTGCCAGCAGTAAACAGGGTGGGTCCTACAATGAGCAGTTCTTC.